The 32 T cell receptor beta chains in this list originate from one sample, sequenced in a study of blood T cell repertoires in COVID-19. Data came from immunoSEQ multiplex PCR; TCRdb stores just in-frame clones and leaves some out. The data show tens of thousands of clones, roughly 80% seen once. Sequenced input: peripheral blood. The receptors derive from a woman in her 70s with acute or convalescent COVID-19.

The chain is built from TRBV5-1 and TRBJ2-3; 8 positions match TRBD1. J lost 11 bases, V lost 1 base, and 3 bases had no gene match. CDR1 and CDR2 from the germline V gene are SGHRS and YFSETQ. The CDR3 consists of 12 residues. CDR3 in DNA: TGCGCCAGCAGCTTGTCAGGACAGGGGCAGTATTTT. This codes for CASSLSGQGQYF.

This clone was detected a few times. This chain uses TRBV10-3 with TRBJ1-1; 9 bases map to TRBD1. Losses at the gene ends were 9 bases for V and 2 bases for J; bases not matched to a gene: 7. This CDR3 has 14 amino acids. Per the germline V gene, CDR1 is ENHRY and CDR2 is SYGVKD. CDR3 residues: CAISDRGRNTEAFF. CDR3 in DNA: TGTGCCATTTCGGACAGGGGAAGAAACACTGAAGCTTTCTTT.

The chain links TRBV21-1 to TRBJ1-5; TRBD1 reflects the table's D call only, with no check against the DNA. TRBV21-1 is classified as a pseudogene. The CDR3 totals 18 residues. The CDR3: CASSKPQGRACDHQPQHF. Here the CDR3 DNA reads TGTGCCAGCAGCAAACCCCAGGGCCGCGCCTGCGACCATCAGCCCCAGCATTTT.

The chain employs TRBV5-6 and TRBJ1-5; possibly TRBD1 for D (5 bases). The CDR3 totals 15 residues. Germline V gene lookup returns CDR1 SGHDT and CDR2 YYEEEE. The V end lost 0 bases, the J end lost 1 base, and 8 bases lay between the germline ends. The CDR3 loop is CASSLAGISNQPQHF. The DNA of the CDR3 is TGTGCCAGCAGCTTGGCAGGGATCAGCAATCAGCCCCAGCATTTT.

This clone was detected only a few times. The chain recombines TRBV7-2 with TRBJ2-7, with TRBD1 matching 11 bases. Germline values: CDR1 SGHTA, CDR2 FQGNSA. The CDR3 loop spans 14 amino acids. V shed 4 bases, J shed 6 bases, and the junction held 5 bases outside the gene matches. CDR3 sequence reads: CASSYWTGGGEQYF. In DNA, the CDR3 is TGTGCCAGCAGCTATTGGACAGGGGGCGGCGAGCAGTACTTC.

The chain combines TRBV27 with TRBJ1-1; D is uncertain. V lost 5 bases and J 5 bases, leaving 12 bases between the germline ends. Germline V CDR1 and CDR2: MNHEY, SMNVEV (reference sequence). The CDR3 sequence is 13 residues long. The DNA of the CDR3 is TGTGCCAGCAGTCCGTTGCCCGCGACTGAAGCTTTCTTT. It codes for CASSPLPATEAFF.

The chain combines TRBV11-2 with TRBJ2-1; TRBD2 aligns across 9 bases. With 3 bases clipped from V and 10 bases from J, the junction kept 4 bases outside the gene matches. Germline V lookup: CDR1 SGHAT, CDR2 FQNNGV. This CDR3 has 13 residues. CDR3 amino acids: CASSLAGGPEQFF. The CDR3 DNA sequence: TGTGCCAGCAGCTTGGCGGGGGGGCCGGAGCAGTTCTTC.

The chain has TRBV18 and TRBJ1-2; TRBD1 matches at 9 bases. This CDR3 spans 17 amino acids. The V and J ends lost 2 bases and 8 bases, in that order; junction bases with no gene match: 15. In germline, CDR1 is KGHSH, CDR2 LQKENI. The CDR3 DNA sequence: TGTGCCAGCTCACCAACCCCGGACAGGGGCTATTTGGCGGGCTACACCTTC. Residues: CASSPTPDRGYLAGYTF. Combining the CDR3 with reference TRBV18 and TRBJ1-2 gives the whole variable domain NAGVMQNPRHLVRRRGQEARLRCSPMKGHSHVYWYRQLPEEGLKFMVYLQKENIIDESGMPKERFSAEFPKEGPSILRIQQVVRGDSAAYFCASSPTPDRGYLAGYTFGSGTRLTVV.

This chain uses TRBV4-2 with TRBJ1-1; 7 nucleotides match TRBD1. Trimming removed 0 bases from V and 6 bases from J; junction bases left unmatched: 10. The CDR3 contains 16 residues. CDR1 is LGHNA and CDR2 is YNFKEQ in the germline V gene. CDR3 nucleotides: TGTGCCAGCAGCCAAGATCCCCAGGGGGAACGATCTGAAGCTTTCTTT. Its translation is CASSQDPQGERSEAFF.

This rearrangement joins TRBV7-9 to TRBJ1-2, with D possibly being TRBD1 (5 bases). The V gene lost 4 bases and the J gene lost 0 bases, with 24 bases spanning the gap. CDR3 length: 19 amino acids. Per germline, CDR1 SEHNR and CDR2 FQNEAQ (reference sequence). CDR3 amino acids: CASSSPPGLQSIANYGYTF. DNA for the CDR3: TGTGCCAGCAGCTCCCCCCCGGGACTTCAATCCATAGCTAACTATGGCTACACCTTC. Full variable domain (outside the CDR3, taken from reference TRBV7-9 and TRBJ1-2): DTGVSQNPRHKITKRGQNVTFRCDPISEHNRLYWYRQTLGQGPEFLTYFQNEAQLEKSRLLSDRFSAERPKGSFSTLEIQRTEQGDSAMYLCASSSPPGLQSIANYGYTFGSGTRLTVV.

The gene calls are TRBV9 and TRBJ2-3; D may be TRBD1 (6 bases). Germline CDR1 reads SGDLS; CDR2 reads YYNGEE. The V end was cut by 6 bases, the J end by 1 base, with 18 bases between. The CDR3 spans 16 residues. In DNA form, the CDR3 reads TGTGCCAGCACACAGCGAATGGGGGCGGGCACAGATACGCAGTATTTT. Translating it yields CASTQRMGAGTDTQYF. Complete variable domain (other parts from reference TRBV9 and TRBJ2-3): DSGVTQTPKHLITATGQRVTLRCSPRSGDLSVYWYQQSLDQGLQFLIQYYNGEERAKGNILERFSAQQFPDLHSELNLSSLELGDSALYFCASTQRMGAGTDTQYFGPGTRLTVL.

This clone was seen a handful of times. The chain has TRBV4-1 and TRBJ1-4; 10 bases agree with TRBD1. With 1 base clipped from V and 8 bases from J, the junction kept 10 bases outside the gene matches. The CDR3 has 17 amino acids. Looked up from germline, CDR1 is MGHRA and CDR2 is YSYEKL. The CDR3 sequence is CASSQGGRTGGQEKLFF. The CDR3 nucleotides are TGCGCCAGCAGCCAAGGAGGACGGACAGGGGGTCAAGAAAAACTGTTTTTT.

As to this clone: In the same sample, other DNA sequences code for this CDR3. This chain links TRBV7-8 with TRBJ1-1; 7 bases match TRBD1. The trim removed 4 bases at V and 3 bases at J, leaving 14 bases unmatched. The germline gives CDR1 SGHVS, CDR2 FQNEAQ. The CDR3 spans 17 residues. The CDR3 DNA is TGTGCCAGCAGCTCTGTGACAGGGAGAAATAAGGACACTGAAGCTTTCTTT. This sequence encodes CASSSVTGRNKDTEAFF.

The rearrangement joins TRBV6-5 to TRBJ1-5, with 8 nucleotides matching TRBD1. Per germline, CDR1 MNHEY and CDR2 SVGAGI. The CDR3 is 15 residues long. Unmatched junction bases numbered 7, after V lost 7 bases and J lost 2 bases. The CDR3 region has the DNA TGTGCCAGCACTAAGGACAGGGAGGGCAATCAGCCCCAGCATTTT. It specifies CASTKDREGNQPQHF.

This clone was seen more than once but under ten times. The J gene is TRBJ2-7, the V gene TRBV6-5, with D hard to call. CDR1 is MNHEY, CDR2 SVGAGI, per germline. Trimming pared 6 bases from V and 0 bases from J, leaving 6 bases between. The CDR3 is 12 amino acids. The CDR3 protein is CASRESSYEQYF. For the CDR3, the DNA is TGTGCCAGCAGGGAGAGCTCCTACGAGCAGTACTTC.

This clone was seen just once. The chain combines TRBV6-5 with TRBJ1-5; D uncertain. Germline V gene lookup returns CDR1 MNHEY and CDR2 SVGAGI. The CDR3 extends over 15 amino acids. Trimming took 0 bases from V and 0 from J, leaving 6 bases between them. CDR3: CASSYSWSSNQPQHF. The CDR3, as DNA: TGTGCCAGCAGTTACTCTTGGAGTAGCAATCAGCCCCAGCATTTT.

This chain uses TRBV6-1 with TRBJ1-5; TRBD1 might be the D (5 bases). The CDR3 is 13 residues long. The V gene's germline CDR1 is MNHNS and CDR2 SASEGT. Trimming took 2 bases from V and 4 from J, leaving 6 bases between them. This CDR3 reads CASSESGNQPQHF. The CDR3 DNA reads as TGTGCCAGCAGTGAATCAGGGAATCAGCCCCAGCATTTT.

The chain joins TRBV7-2 to TRBJ1-2; D remains unclear. Trimming removed 1 base from V and 3 bases from J, with 15 bases in between. The CDR3 has 16 residues. The germline CDR1 and CDR2 sequences are SGHTA and FQGNSA. CDR3: CASSLDSVGSYYGYTF. The DNA for the CDR3 is TGTGCCAGCAGCTTAGACTCCGTCGGTAGCTACTATGGCTACACCTTC.

This chain links TRBV4-1 with TRBJ1-2; 11 bases map to TRBD1. The CDR3 contains 17 residues. V lost 3 bases to trimming and J lost 8 bases; unmatched junction nucleotides: 14. CDR1 MGHRA and CDR2 YSYEKL come from the germline V gene. The CDR3 sequence is CASSHYGTGGKWMGYTF. The DNA for the CDR3 is TGCGCCAGCAGCCACTACGGGACAGGGGGTAAATGGATGGGCTACACCTTC.

The chain combines TRBV7-8 with TRBJ1-1; D ambiguous. CDR3 length: 13 residues. V lost 2 bases, J lost 1 base, and 5 bases lay in between. In germline, CDR1 is SGHVS, CDR2 FQNEAQ. DNA of the CDR3: TGTGCCAGCAGCTTACGAGAGAACACTGAAGCTTTCTTT. This sequence encodes CASSLRENTEAFF.

V gene TRBV7-2 combines with J gene TRBJ1-2; 8 positions agree with TRBD1. Germline CDR1 is SGHTA and CDR2 is FQGNSA. V shed 1 base and J 6 bases; nucleotides not matched to a gene: 7. There are 15 residues in the CDR3. The CDR3 bases are TGTGCCAGCAGCTTAGTTTCGGACAGGGTTAATGGCTACACCTTC. Encoded protein: CASSLVSDRVNGYTF.

This clone was observed a few times. This chain joins TRBV5-1 and TRBJ1-1; 8 nucleotides match TRBD1. With V trimmed by 4 bases and J by 7 bases, 6 bases remained unmatched. CDR3 length: 13 amino acids. Germline CDR1 SGHRS, CDR2 YFSETQ. The chain's CDR3 is CASSPGQGFEAFF. CDR3 in DNA: TGCGCCAGCAGCCCAGGACAGGGCTTTGAAGCTTTCTTT.

V gene TRBV19 combines with J gene TRBJ1-5; TRBD1 matches 7 bases. The germline V gene encodes CDR1 LNHDA and CDR2 SQIVND (reference sequence). Germline trimming cut 1 base from V and 7 bases from J; bases unmatched to any gene: 7. The CDR3 length is 15 residues. CDR3 coding DNA: TGTGCCAGTAGTATAGTCCCAGGGGGGAAACAGCCCCAGCATTTT. The encoded protein is CASSIVPGGKQPQHF. Filled out from reference TRBV19 and TRBJ1-5, the complete variable domain reads DGGITQSPKYLFRKEGQNVTLSCEQNLNHDAMYWYRQDPGQGLRLIYYSQIVNDFQKGDIAEGYSVSREKKESFPLTVTSAQKNPTAFYLCASSIVPGGKQPQHFGDGTRLSIL.

This chain connects TRBV5-1 to TRBJ1-1; unclear D gene. The CDR3 length is 12 residues. Germline V CDR1 and CDR2: SGHRS, YFSETQ. The germline V and J ends were trimmed by 1 base and 6 bases, with 7 bases remaining between them. CDR3 sequence reads: CASSLPGSEAFF. CDR3 sequence (DNA): TGCGCCAGCAGCTTGCCAGGATCTGAAGCTTTCTTT.

The rearrangement joins TRBV10-3 to TRBJ2-1; 10 nucleotides line up with TRBD2. This CDR3 comprises 15 residues. Per the germline V gene, CDR1 is ENHRY and CDR2 is SYGVKD. Trimming removed 0 bases from V and 8 bases from J; junction bases left unmatched: 4. The CDR3 DNA reads TGTGCCATCAGTGAGTCCAGCGGGGGGGCCGATGAGCAGTTCTTC. It specifies CAISESSGGADEQFF.

V is TRBV7-2 and J is TRBJ2-2, with TRBD1 matching over 8 bases. V shed 5 bases and J 7 bases; nucleotides not matched to a gene: 3. The CDR3 is 13 residues long. Germline CDR1 reads SGHTA; CDR2 reads FQGNSA. CDR3 loop: CASSATGVGELFF. The CDR3 DNA is TGTGCCAGCAGCGCGACAGGGGTCGGGGAGCTGTTTTTT.

The CDR3: CASSPDPGGRTDTQYF. DNA of the CDR3: TGTGCCAGCAGTCCGGACCCGGGGGGCCGGACAGATACGCAGTATTTT. The rearrangement links TRBV6-6 to TRBJ2-3; tentative D call: TRBD2 (7 bases). This CDR3 contains 16 residues. Per germline, CDR1 MNHNY and CDR2 SVGAGI (reference sequence). V lost 5 bases and J lost 3, with 18 bases in between.

The chain employs TRBV11-3 and TRBJ1-2; TRBD1 aligns across 8 bases. Germline CDR1 is SGHNT and CDR2 is YENEEA. This CDR3 has 11 residues. The V gene end was trimmed by 3 bases and the J gene end by 13 bases; junction bases not matched to a gene: 4. CDR3 amino acids: CASSFQGAGTF. The CDR3 coding sequence is TGTGCCAGCAGCTTTCAGGGGGCCGGCACCTTC.

This clone was seen a few times. The gene calls are TRBV7-9 and TRBJ1-3; D unresolved. The length of the CDR3 is 14 residues. V was clipped by 3 bases and J by 0 bases, with 6 bases between them. CDR1 and CDR2 (germline): SEHNR, FQNEAQ (reference sequence). CDR3 sequence (DNA): TGTGCCAGCAGCTTGGAGAACTCTGGAAACACCATATATTTT. Its protein product is CASSLENSGNTIYF.

This clone was detected only once. The V and J genes are TRBV6-6 and TRBJ2-7; D uncertain. Trimming removed 5 bases from V and 7 bases from J, with 12 bases in between. The CDR3 covers 12 residues. In germline, CDR1 is MNHNY, CDR2 SVGAGI (reference sequence). The CDR3 reads CASSPAMREQYF. Here the CDR3 DNA reads TGTGCCAGCAGTCCGGCAATGAGGGAGCAGTACTTC.

This clone was counted only a few times. The rearrangement uses TRBV19 and TRBJ1-1; possibly TRBD1 for D (5 bases). Germline-derived CDR1 and CDR2 are LNHDA and SQIVND (reference sequence). V gave up 5 bases and J gave up 3 bases, with 10 bases separating them. The CDR3 is made up of 13 amino acids. The CDR3 DNA is TGTGCCAGTAGTCCACAGACAGACACTGAAGCTTTCTTT. Protein sequence: CASSPQTDTEAFF.

The CDR3 region has the DNA TGTGCCAGCAGCCAATATTACAGCTACGAGCAGTACTTC. It encodes CASSQYYSYEQYF. The chain links TRBV14 to TRBJ2-7; D is unresolved. CDR3 length: 13 amino acids. Germline loops: CDR1 SGHDN, CDR2 FVKESK. V lost 2 bases to trimming and J lost 3 bases, with 8 bases between them.